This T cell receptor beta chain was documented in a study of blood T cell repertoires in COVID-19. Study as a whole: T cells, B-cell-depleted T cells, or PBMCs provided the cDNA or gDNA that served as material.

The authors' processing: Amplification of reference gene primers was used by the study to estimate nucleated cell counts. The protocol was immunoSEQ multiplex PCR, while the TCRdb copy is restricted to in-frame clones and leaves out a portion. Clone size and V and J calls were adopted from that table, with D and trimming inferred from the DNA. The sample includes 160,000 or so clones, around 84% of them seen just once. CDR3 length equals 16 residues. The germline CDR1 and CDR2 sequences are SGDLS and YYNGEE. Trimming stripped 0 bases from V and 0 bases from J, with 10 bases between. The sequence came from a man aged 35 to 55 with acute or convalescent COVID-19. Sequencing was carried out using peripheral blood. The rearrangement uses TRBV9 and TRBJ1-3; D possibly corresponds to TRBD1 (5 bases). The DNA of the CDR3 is TGTGCCAGCAGCGTAGGGGGGGGTTCCTCTGGAAACACCATATATTTT. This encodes CASSVGGGSSGNTIYF. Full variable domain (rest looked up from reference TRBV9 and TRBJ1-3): DSGVTQTPKHLITATGQRVTLRCSPRSGDLSVYWYQQSLDQGLQFLIQYYNGEERAKGNILERFSAQQFPDLHSELNLSSLELGDSALYFCASSVGGGSSGNTIYFGEGSWLTVV.